Shown below are 12 T cell receptor beta chains from a single sample sequenced in a study of OX40 agonist ivuxolimab in advanced cancers. TCRdb's table, derived via immunoSEQ multiplex PCR, lists solely in-frame clones and lacks some. The sample lists some 86,000 clones, around 94% occurring once. The sequences come from CD4+ or CD8+ T cells sorted from blood, collected in a trial of the OX40 agonist ivuxolimab. The receptors shown here come from an adult with an advanced solid tumor such as melanoma, head and neck, liver or kidney cancer.

The rearrangement joins TRBV6-1 to TRBJ2-3; the match to TRBD2 covers 7 bases. Trimming cost V 0 bases and J 4 bases; bases outside gene matches: 10. Germline loops: CDR1 MNHNS, CDR2 SASEGT. The CDR3 spans 17 residues. CDR3 in DNA: TGTGCCAGCAGTGAAGCCATTGCTAGCGGAATCGCAGATACGCAGTATTTT. It yields the protein CASSEAIASGIADTQYF.

This chain uses TRBV5-3 with TRBJ2-7, with D possibly called TRBD1 or TRBD2 (5 bases each). TRBV5-3 is given ORF status, its function remaining uncertain. The length of the CDR3 is 14 residues. Trimming took off 4 bases at V and 6 bases at J, with 17 bases between the two ends. CDR3 residues: CARSQDTGPIEQYF. Here the CDR3 DNA reads TGTGCCAGAAGCCAGGACACGGGGCCTATCGAGCAGTACTTC.

The rearrangement links TRBV6-5 to TRBJ2-3; D not certain. The germline V gene encodes CDR1 MNHEY and CDR2 SVGAGI. Trimming left V 2 bases short and J 2 bases short, with 5 bases between. The CDR3 has 13 amino acids. This chain's CDR3 is CASSYPPTDTQYF. The CDR3 nucleotides are TGTGCCAGCAGTTACCCCCCCACAGATACGCAGTATTTT.

The CDR3 here is CASSVAWGAGEQYF. CDR3 in DNA: TGTGCCAGCAGCGTAGCGTGGGGGGCAGGGGAGCAGTACTTC. The chain links TRBV9 to TRBJ2-7; D is possibly TRBD1 or TRBD2 (6 bases each). Germline V CDR1 and CDR2: SGDLS, YYNGEE. V was cut by 0 bases and J by 7 bases, with 14 bases left in between. CDR3 length: 14 residues.

CDR3 sequence (DNA): TGTGCCAGCAGGGGGCCATCGGGGTACGAGCAGTACTTC. Residues: CASRGPSGYEQYF. The chain employs TRBV27 and TRBJ2-7, with D perhaps being TRBD1 or TRBD2 (5 bases each). V gave up 6 bases and J gave up 4 bases, with 13 bases separating them. CDR1 MNHEY and CDR2 SMNVEV come from the germline V gene (reference sequence). The CDR3 is 13 residues long.

This clone was seen only once. This chain connects TRBV30 to TRBJ2-7, with D uncertain. This CDR3 is 12 amino acids long. V was pared by 2 bases and J by 1 base, with 6 bases between. Germline V CDR1 and CDR2: GTSNPN, SVGIG (reference sequence). In DNA, the CDR3 is TGTGCCTGGAGTTACGGATCCTACGAGCAGTACTTC. This sequence encodes CAWSYGSYEQYF.

The CDR3 loop is CASTWGQGAIEQFF. CDR3 DNA: TGCGCCAGCACCTGGGGACAGGGGGCCATTGAGCAGTTCTTC. The rearrangement links TRBV5-1 to TRBJ2-1, with 12 bases lining up with TRBD1. V was pared by 6 bases and J by 9 bases, with 7 bases of the junction left unmatched. From germline, CDR1 is SGHRS and CDR2 YFSETQ. CDR3 length: 14 residues.

The V call is TRBV6-1, the J call TRBJ1-3; no clear D. Trimming left V 3 bases short and J 0 bases short, with 12 bases between. In germline, CDR1 is MNHNS, CDR2 SASEGT. The CDR3 is 16 residues long. CDR3 amino acids: CASSEAAESSGNTIYF. The CDR3 DNA follows: TGTGCCAGCAGTGAGGCGGCGGAGTCCTCTGGAAACACCATATATTTT.

The chain joins TRBV7-9 to TRBJ1-1, with D maybe TRBD1 (5 bases). Germline lookup yields CDR1 SEHNR and CDR2 FQNEAQ (reference sequence). The CDR3 consists of 13 residues. With 6 bases removed from V and 3 bases from J, the gap between germline ends came to 11 bases. CDR3 sequence: CASREIGDTEAFF. CDR3 coding DNA: TGTGCCAGCAGAGAGATAGGGGACACTGAAGCTTTCTTT.

This rearrangement joins TRBV4-3 to TRBJ2-1, with a possible D match to TRBD2 (6 bases). Trimming shortened V by 1 base and J by 2 bases, and 12 bases separated the two germline ends. Germline V gives CDR1 LGHNA, CDR2 YSLEER. The CDR3 loop spans 16 amino acids. The chain's CDR3 is CASSQGAGIAYNEQFF. CDR3 coding DNA: TGCGCCAGCAGCCAAGGGGCGGGAATAGCCTACAATGAGCAGTTCTTC.

The rearrangement joins TRBV4-1 to TRBJ2-1, with TRBD1 identical over 11 bases. Looked up from germline, CDR1 is MGHRA and CDR2 is YSYEKL. CDR3 size: 16 residues. The ends lost 2 bases at V and 9 bases at J; junction bases unmatched: 9. For the CDR3, the DNA is TGCGCCAGCAGCCAATTGGACAGGGGGCGGGAGGGTGAGCAGTTCTTC. It codes for CASSQLDRGREGEQFF.

J is TRBJ2-5 and V is TRBV27; no firm D call. Deletions cut 5 bases from V and 4 bases from J, with 17 bases between. Germline V gene lookup returns CDR1 MNHEY and CDR2 SMNVEV (reference sequence). This CDR3 has 15 residues. CDR3 amino acids: CASSPFLSGGETQYF. CDR3 bases: TGTGCCAGCAGTCCCTTTTTATCAGGCGGAGAGACCCAGTACTTC.